Detailed here is one T cell receptor (beta chain). Antigen: not known. This specimen comes from a study of cytomegalovirus exposure and HLA in healthy donors. At the level of the study: Early released data had 80 million or so unique TCRs, all coming from HLA-typed donors.

Researchers ran the PCR with 60 Vbeta and 13 Jbeta primers. Sequencing used immunoSEQ multiplex PCR; TCRdb keeps in-frame clones, though not all of them. The sample contains around 84,000 clones, approximately 79% of which appear only once. Broader study findings: Previous analysis showed most TCR beta V segments were productive about 87% or about 30% of the time. A link between a missense DCLRE1C variant and TCR beta V- and J-gene trimming emerged from a later analysis.

CDR1 SEHNR and CDR2 FQNEAQ come from the germline V gene (reference sequence). The V end was cut by 6 bases, the J end by 4 bases, with 15 bases between. CDR3 length: 14 amino acids. CMV serostatus was not recorded for this donor. The clonotype comes from a human donor in good health. Sequencing was done on a sample of PBMCs. This sequence joins TRBV7-9 and TRBJ1-2; D remains ambiguous. The CDR3 spells CASRAAGNVYGYTF. CDR3 DNA: TGTGCCAGCAGGGCGGCGGGGAACGTCTATGGCTACACCTTC.